This T cell receptor beta chain comes out of a study of graft-versus-host responses after intestinal transplantation. Overall study findings and caveats: Allografts of one patient group, those with graft-donor T cell macrochimerism, had high graft-versus-host to host-versus-graft clonal ratios. The study associated peak circulating GvH clone levels with early post-transplant HvG declines.

TCRdb's table, derived via immunoSEQ multiplex PCR, lists solely in-frame clones and lacks some. The repertoire holds tens of thousands of clones, 83% seen once, with about 18% in the top ten. Details on this clone: Its target is unknown.

This CDR3 has 12 residues. The V gene lost 2 bases and the J gene lost 5 bases, with 6 bases spanning the gap. The V gene's germline CDR1 is MNHNY and CDR2 SVGAGI (reference sequence). The TCR sequence derives from a human donor who received an intestinal transplant. The sample consisted of unstimulated CD8+ T cells sorted from spleen or lymph node cells, taken before intestinal transplant. The chain uses TRBV6-6 and TRBJ1-2; D is unresolved. The CDR3 DNA is TGTGCCAGCAGTTACGGAGGGTATGGCTACACCTTC. Translated, it gives CASSYGGYGYTF.